This T cell receptor beta chain was captured by sequencing in a study of B cell selection in AIRE deficiency. Study observations and caveats: Shared Treg sequences had shorter CDR3s, biased toward rearrangements with few non-templated insertions. Around 33% of healthy-donor shared Treg TCRbeta sequences appeared in patient Tconv cells.

As regards this clone: Its antigen is unidentified.

Clones were sequenced by immunoSEQ multiplex PCR, and TCRdb holds only the in-frame ones, with some missing. The table records around 22,000 clones, over 90% of them present only once. Regulatory T cells were sorted as CD4+CD25hiCD127low/negative cells. The germline gives CDR1 SGHAT, CDR2 FQNNGV. V was pared by 0 bases and J by 4 bases, with 6 bases between. The CDR3 contains 13 residues. Sequenced material: CD4+CD25+ Tregs sorted from PBMCs. The receptor was isolated from a human donor in good health. The chain is built from TRBV11-2 and TRBJ1-1, with no clear D. CDR3 coding DNA: TGTGCCAGCAGCTTAGAAGAGATCACTGAAGCTTTCTTT. This translates into CASSLEEITEAFF.